A single sample gave rise to the 12 T cell receptor beta chains below, sequenced in a study of cytomegalovirus exposure and HLA in healthy donors. Primers: 60 Vbeta forward and 13 Jbeta reverse. The table came from immunoSEQ multiplex PCR; TCRdb's copy has only in-frame clones and leaves some out. The sample has some 200,000 clones, over 75% seen once; the top ten hold 6.3%. Input material: PBMCs. The receptor set was obtained from a man aged 35-49 years in good health and CMV-seropositive.

The V gene is TRBV6-4, the J gene TRBJ2-3, with D possibly TRBD1 on 5 matching bases. This CDR3 is 16 amino acids long. CDR1 is MRHNA and CDR2 is SNTAGT in the germline V gene. The ends were cut back, 2 bases at V and 4 bases at J, with 16 bases in the middle. Written as DNA, the CDR3 is TGTGCCAGCAGTGACAGCTTTCAGGGTATGGCAGATACGCAGTATTTT. As protein: CASSDSFQGMADTQYF.

The chain links TRBV28 to TRBJ2-7; 7 nucleotides match TRBD1. The CDR3 spans 13 residues. V trimming: 5 bases; J trimming: 3 bases; junction bases outside the gene matches: 4. Germline values: CDR1 MDHEN, CDR2 SYDVKM. The CDR3 sequence: CASSLRDSYEQYF. The CDR3 DNA reads TGTGCCAGCAGTCTACGGGACAGCTACGAGCAGTACTTC. The variable domain in full, with the rest retrieved from reference TRBV28 and TRBJ2-7, is DVKVTQSSRYLVKRTGEKVFLECVQDMDHENMFWYRQDPGLGLRLIYFSYDVKMKEKGDIPEGYSVSREKKERFSLILESASTNQTSMYLCASSLRDSYEQYFGPGTRLTVT.

The CDR3 sequence is CASSEAGLDYEQYF. The CDR3 coding sequence is TGTGCCAGCAGTGAAGCAGGACTAGATTATGAGCAGTACTTC. V gene TRBV6-1 combines with J gene TRBJ2-5, with 7 bases matching TRBD2. J gave up 11 bases and V 0 bases, and 9 bases lay outside the gene matches. This CDR3 has 14 amino acids. In germline, CDR1 is MNHNS, CDR2 SASEGT.

The CDR3 here is CASSLGRSSYEQYF. The DNA for the CDR3 is TGTGCCAGCAGCTTAGGGAGGAGCTCCTACGAGCAGTACTTC. The rearrangement uses TRBV13 and TRBJ2-5; D not resolved. The J call may be wrong; the DNA end is better matched by TRBJ2-7. Germline-derived CDR1 and CDR2 are PRHDT and FYEKMQ (reference sequence). The CDR3 is 14 amino acids.

This clone was found once. The chain has TRBV9 and TRBJ2-7; TRBD1 matches 7 bases. The ends lost 4 bases at V and 2 bases at J; junction bases unmatched: 6. Germline-derived CDR1 and CDR2 are SGDLS and YYNGEE. This CDR3 is built from 14 residues. The CDR3 loop is CASSPGTATYEQYF. The DNA of the CDR3 is TGTGCCAGCAGCCCCGGGACAGCGACCTACGAGCAGTACTTC.

The V and J genes are TRBV7-3 and TRBJ1-1; 8 bases are a match to TRBD1. Germline CDR1 SGHTA, CDR2 FQGTGA. V dropped 2 bases and J dropped 4; count of bases not matched to a gene: 6. This CDR3 region has 15 residues. The CDR3 is CASSLAGGAGTEAFF. The CDR3 DNA follows: TGTGCCAGCAGCTTAGCAGGGGGCGCCGGCACTGAAGCTTTCTTT.

This clone came up once. V gene TRBV30 combines with J gene TRBJ1-1; D is unclear. CDR3 size: 11 residues. Germline loops: CDR1 GTSNPN, CDR2 SVGIG (reference sequence). Trimming shortened V by 3 bases and J by 9 bases, and 11 bases separated the two germline ends. The CDR3 loop reads CAWRVGGKAFF. As DNA, the CDR3 is TGTGCCTGGAGGGTGGGAGGAAAAGCTTTCTTT.

The chain uses TRBV7-9 and TRBJ2-5; D is perhaps TRBD1 (6 bases). The end of the DNA is better explained by TRBJ2-7, so the J call may be wrong. The CDR3 runs 14 residues. Germline V gene lookup returns CDR1 SEHNR and CDR2 FQNEAQ (reference sequence). CDR3 region: CASSATGSPYEQYF. Written as DNA, the CDR3 is TGTGCCAGCAGCGCTACAGGGTCCCCCTACGAGCAGTACTTC.

The chain couples TRBV7-6 to TRBJ2-7; the match to TRBD2 covers 9 bases. Germline CDR1 is SGHVS and CDR2 is FNYEAQ. The CDR3 is made up of 15 amino acids. The junction had 1 base not matched to a gene; V was cut back by 1 base and J by 0 bases. CDR3 bases: TGTGCCAGCAGCTTAGAGCGGGGGGCCTCCTACGAGCAGTACTTC. Protein product: CASSLERGASYEQYF.

The chain is built from TRBV27 and TRBJ2-5; D uncertain. The CDR3 extends over 15 amino acids. The germline gives CDR1 MNHEY, CDR2 SMNVEV (reference sequence). V lost 5 bases and J lost 4, with 17 bases in between. CDR3 sequence: CASSHRSSGPETQYF. The DNA of the CDR3 is TGTGCCAGCAGTCACCGGTCCTCGGGTCCAGAGACCCAGTACTTC.

The count of this clone is one. This chain links TRBV27 with TRBJ2-5; D gene unclear. The CDR3 totals 15 residues. V gave up 0 bases and J gave up 7 bases, with 15 bases separating them. Looked up from germline, CDR1 is MNHEY and CDR2 is SMNVEV (reference sequence). CDR3 sequence: CASSLSRGSHRTQYF. CDR3 sequence (DNA): TGTGCCAGCAGTTTATCGAGAGGTTCCCATCGGACCCAGTACTTC.

The chain uses TRBV7-2 and TRBJ2-5, with D unresolved. The CDR3 consists of 14 residues. Germline lookup yields CDR1 SGHTA and CDR2 FQGNSA. V dropped 1 base and J dropped 8 bases, with 14 bases sitting between them. The CDR3 is CASSLVRNHVTQYF. DNA for the CDR3: TGTGCCAGCAGCTTAGTGAGAAACCACGTTACCCAGTACTTC.